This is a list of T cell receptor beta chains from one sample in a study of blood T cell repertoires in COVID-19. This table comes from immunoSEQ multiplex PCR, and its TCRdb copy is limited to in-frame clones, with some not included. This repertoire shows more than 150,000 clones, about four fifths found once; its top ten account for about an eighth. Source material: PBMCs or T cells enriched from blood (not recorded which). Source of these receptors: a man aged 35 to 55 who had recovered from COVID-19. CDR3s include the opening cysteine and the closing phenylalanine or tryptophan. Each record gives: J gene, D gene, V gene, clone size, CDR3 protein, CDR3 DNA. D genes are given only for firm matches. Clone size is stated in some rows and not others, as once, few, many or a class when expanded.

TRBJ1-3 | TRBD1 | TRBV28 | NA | CASSFPPSGGVTGNTIYF | TGTGCCAGCAGTTTCCCTCCCTCAGGGGGCGTGACAGGAAACACCATATATTTT
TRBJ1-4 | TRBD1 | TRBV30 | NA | CAWSRRGPGRKLFF | TGTGCCTGGAGCCGCAGGGGGCCCGGAAGAAAACTGTTTTTT
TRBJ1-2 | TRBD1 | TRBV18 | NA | CASSPTGQGYGYTF | TGTGCCAGCTCACCAACGGGACAGGGGTATGGCTACACCTTC
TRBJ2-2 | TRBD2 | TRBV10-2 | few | CASSELGGSGELFF | TGCGCCAGCAGTGAGTTGGGGGGGTCCGGGGAGCTGTTTTTT
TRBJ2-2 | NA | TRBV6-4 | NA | CASSDTSKTGELFF | TGTGCCAGCAGTGACACTTCAAAGACCGGGGAGCTGTTTTTT
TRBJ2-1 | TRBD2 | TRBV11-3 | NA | CASSSGRTSGAYNEQFF | TGTGCCAGCAGCTCCGGCCGCACTAGCGGGGCTTACAATGAGCAGTTCTTC
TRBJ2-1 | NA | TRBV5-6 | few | CASSLTRSSYNEQFF | TGTGCCAGCAGCTTGACTAGGAGCTCCTACAATGAGCAGTTCTTC
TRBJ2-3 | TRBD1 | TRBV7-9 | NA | CASSLDRVGLTDTQYF | TGTGCCAGCAGCCTGGACAGGGTGGGACTCACAGATACGCAGTATTTT
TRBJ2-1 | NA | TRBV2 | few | CASSPILENEQFF | TGTGCCAGCAGTCCAATCCTAGAGAATGAGCAGTTCTTC
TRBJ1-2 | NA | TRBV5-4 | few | CASSLNLDSYGYTF | TGTGCCAGCAGCCTCAACCTGGACAGCTATGGCTACACCTTC
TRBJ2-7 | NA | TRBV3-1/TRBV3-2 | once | CASSPRQGRLEQYF | TGTGCCAGCAGCCCAAGGCAGGGTCGTCTCGAGCAGTACTTC
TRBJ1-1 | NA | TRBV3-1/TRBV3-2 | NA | CASSRRVWGGNTEAFF | TGTGCCAGCAGCCGGAGAGTGTGGGGAGGCAACACTGAAGCTTTCTTT
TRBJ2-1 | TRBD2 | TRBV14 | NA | CASSLAGSREQFF | TGTGCCAGCAGTCTAGCGGGTTCCCGTGAGCAGTTCTTC
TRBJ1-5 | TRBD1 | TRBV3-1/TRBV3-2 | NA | CASSLDRDQPQHF | TGTGCCAGCAGCCTCGACAGGGATCAGCCCCAGCATTTT
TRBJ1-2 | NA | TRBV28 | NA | CAINSGVFSYGYTF | TGTGCCATCAATTCAGGGGTATTTAGCTATGGCTACACCTTC
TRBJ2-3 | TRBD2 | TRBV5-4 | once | CASSSKGGTTQYF | TGTGCCAGCAGCTCCAAGGGAGGGACGACGCAGTATTTT
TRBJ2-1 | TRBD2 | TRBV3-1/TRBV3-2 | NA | CASSYLTGTSVNEQFF | TGTGCCAGCAGCTACCTGACCGGGACTAGCGTTAATGAGCAGTTCTTC
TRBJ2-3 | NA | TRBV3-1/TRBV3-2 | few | CASSPRTPGTDTQYF | TGTGCCAGCAGCCCACGCACTCCTGGCACAGATACGCAGTATTTT
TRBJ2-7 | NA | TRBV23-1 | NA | CASSHYRPSYEQYF | TGCGCCAGCAGTCACTACAGGCCGTCCTACGAGCAGTACTTC
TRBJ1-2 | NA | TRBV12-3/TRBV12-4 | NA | CASSLWSSGYTF | TGTGCCAGCAGTTTATGGAGTAGTGGCTACACCTTC
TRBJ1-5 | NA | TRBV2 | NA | CASSEGQAQPQHF | TGTGCCAGCAGTGAGGGGCAGGCTCAGCCCCAGCATTTT
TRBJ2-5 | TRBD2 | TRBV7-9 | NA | CASSLATAGGGFVGETQYF | TGTGCCAGCAGCTTAGCGACGGCGGGAGGAGGGTTTGTTGGGGAGACCCAGTACTTC
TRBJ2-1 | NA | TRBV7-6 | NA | CASSLSGRFYNEQFF | TGTGCCAGCAGCTTATCGGGGAGGTTCTACAATGAGCAGTTCTTC
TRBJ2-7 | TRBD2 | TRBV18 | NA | CASSPSTLSGDPEQYF | TGTGCCAGCTCACCATCAACTCTCAGCGGGGACCCCGAGCAGTACTTC
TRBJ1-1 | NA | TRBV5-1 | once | CASSGGSPHTEAFF | TGCGCCAGCAGCGGGGGGTCGCCCCACACTGAAGCTTTCTTT
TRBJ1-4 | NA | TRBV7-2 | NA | CASSLGRFQGKLFF | TGTGCCAGCAGCTTAGGGCGGTTTCAAGGAAAACTGTTTTTT
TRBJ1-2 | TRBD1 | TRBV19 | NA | CASGTAYGYTF | TGTGCCAGTGGGACAGCCTATGGCTACACCTTC
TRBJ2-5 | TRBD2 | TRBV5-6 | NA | CASSLGASGARGETQYF | TGTGCCAGCAGCTTGGGAGCTAGCGGAGCCCGGGGGGAGACCCAGTACTTC
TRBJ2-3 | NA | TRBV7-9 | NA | CASSPTHSTDTQYF | TGTGCCAGCAGCCCCACTCATAGCACAGATACGCAGTATTTT
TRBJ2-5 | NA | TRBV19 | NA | CASSMGGQEETQYF | TGTGCCAGTAGTATGGGGGGGCAGGAGGAGACCCAGTACTTC
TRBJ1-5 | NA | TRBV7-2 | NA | CASSLQGMEGQPQHF | TGTGCCAGCAGCTTGCAGGGGATGGAAGGTCAGCCCCAGCATTTT
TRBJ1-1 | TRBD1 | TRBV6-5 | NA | CASSYSDRATEAFF | TGTGCCAGCAGTTACTCTGACAGGGCCACTGAAGCTTTCTTT
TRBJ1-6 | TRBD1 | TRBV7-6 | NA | CASSSGTGGNSPLHF | TGTGCCAGCAGCTCCGGGACAGGGGGGAATTCACCCCTCCACTTT
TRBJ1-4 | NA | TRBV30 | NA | CAWSSYRRAYEKLFF | TGTGCCTGGAGTTCGTATCGCAGGGCTTATGAAAAACTGTTTTTT
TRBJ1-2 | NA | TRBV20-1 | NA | CSARDRVITF | TGCAGTGCTAGAGACAGGGTTATTACCTTC
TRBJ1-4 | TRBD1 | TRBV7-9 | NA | CASSLASGTGSEKLFF | TGTGCCAGCAGCTTAGCCTCCGGGACAGGAAGCGAAAAACTGTTTTTT